This T cell receptor beta chain was recorded in a study of identical twins. This clonotype was observed at least ten times. Its specificity is unknown. Findings of the study overall: For out-of-frame beta sequences, excess twin sharing was weaker.

TCRdb re-called the 5' RACE reads through MiXCR, storing one row per CDR3 protein. The sample has a few hundred thousand distinct CDR3 sequences; over 8.5% are singletons. These data also formed part of another study, on yellow fever vaccine responses in identical twins.

This receptor was taken from a woman aged 18-35 years in good health. The sequenced sample was PBMCs.

In DNA form, the CDR3 reads TGCGCCAGCAGAGCCGGGCCCGGGGAGCTGTTTTTT. Translating gives CASRAGPGELFF. The chain links TRBV5-1 to TRBJ2-2; D is undetermined. CDR1 SGHRS and CDR2 YFSETQ come from the germline V gene. The length of the CDR3 is 12 residues. The V and J ends lost 5 bases and 6 bases respectively, with 8 bases between them.